Given below is one T cell receptor beta chain in context. In the original analysis: Estimation of nucleated cell counts relied on the amplification of reference gene primers. The method was immunoSEQ multiplex PCR; TCRdb's version includes in-frame clones alone and lacks a portion of them. The V and J calls and clone size were taken over from that table, and D and trimming were inferred from the DNA. The table lists over 150,000 clones, 80% to 90% of them singletons. The sample is drawn from a study of blood T cell repertoires in COVID-19. Study-level information: Samples taken during acute and convalescent COVID-19 were collected in the United States, Italy and Spain. T cells, B-cell-depleted T cells, or PBMCs provided the cDNA or gDNA that served as material.

V was shortened by 2 bases and J by 2 bases, with 7 bases between the two germline ends. Germline V lookup: CDR1 SGHTA, CDR2 FQGTGA. The CDR3 is 14 residues long. It was during active infection that Seattle patients were enrolled and then longitudinally followed. Sequenced: peripheral blood. This clonotype was obtained from a woman in her sixties or seventies with COVID-19, enrolled during active disease. V gene TRBV7-3 combines with J gene TRBJ2-1, with a possible D match to TRBD2 (6 bases). The CDR3 DNA follows: TGTGCCAGCAGCTTAGGGGGGACCTACAATGAGCAGTTCTTC. Amino acid sequence: CASSLGGTYNEQFF. The whole variable domain, remainder taken from reference TRBV7-3 and TRBJ2-1, is GAGVSQTPSNKVTEKGKYVELRCDPISGHTALYWYRQSLGQGPEFLIYFQGTGAADDSGLPNDRFFAVRPEGSVSTLKIQRTERGDSAVYLCASSLGGTYNEQFFGPGTRLTVL.